This entry features one TCR beta chain sequence. The entry originates in a study of blood T cell repertoires in COVID-19. Across the whole study: T cells, B-cell-depleted T cells, or PBMCs provided the cDNA or gDNA that served as material.

The V segment lost 5 bases and the J segment 3 bases; nucleotides outside the gene matches: 6. The CDR3 totals 15 residues. Germline V gene data show CDR1 as SGHTA and CDR2 as FQGTGA. Original handling: The authors estimated nucleated cell counts from reference gene primer amplification. Profiling relied on immunoSEQ multiplex PCR, and the TCRdb table lists in-frame clones only, not all of them. V and J calls and clone size are given by that table; D and trimming were obtained from the DNA. The sample lists nearly 50,000 clones, 86% occurring once. The clonotype comes from an older woman with acute or convalescent COVID-19. The chain joins TRBV7-3 to TRBJ2-3, with 9 bases aligning to TRBD1. The material sequenced was peripheral blood. DNA of the CDR3: TGTGCCAGCAGCACAGGGGGCTCCCGGACAGATACGCAGTATTTT. Translation gives CASSTGGSRTDTQYF.